This T cell receptor beta chain came from a study of cytomegalovirus exposure and HLA in healthy donors. Study-wide findings and caveats: Accurate predictions that matched the HLA-A and HLA-B alleles of most subjects were reportedly made from TCR beta sequences. Cytomegalovirus association was assigned to about 150 TCR beta chains.

Germline V gives CDR1 SQVTM, CDR2 ANQGSEA. Unmatched junction bases numbered 5, after V lost 6 bases and J lost 2 bases. This CDR3 is 15 amino acids long. In regard to this clone: What it binds is unknown.

Researchers ran the PCR with 60 Vbeta and 13 Jbeta primers. Clones were sequenced by immunoSEQ multiplex PCR, and TCRdb holds only the in-frame ones, with some missing. The sample contains about 140,000 clones, roughly 76% of which appear only once. The rearrangement links TRBV29-1 to TRBJ2-1; 12 bases align to TRBD2. The sequence came from a female donor in good health and CMV-seronegative. Sequencing was performed on PBMCs. The CDR3 loop is CSVEPSGRAYNEQFF. The CDR3 nucleotides read TGCAGCGTCGAGCCTAGCGGGAGGGCCTACAATGAGCAGTTCTTC.